This is a list of T cell receptor beta chains from one sample in a study of blood T cell repertoires in COVID-19. Profiling relied on immunoSEQ multiplex PCR, and the TCRdb table lists in-frame clones only, not all of them. The sample holds over 250,000 clones; 85% to 90% are singletons and the top ten take more than 1.5%. The sequenced sample consisted of PBMCs or T cells enriched from blood (not recorded which). All receptors derive from an older woman who had recovered from COVID-19. Each CDR3 is given with its conserved first and last residue. D genes are given only for firm matches. Clone size, where shown, is once, few, many, or a class for clones that have expanded.

D gene,J gene,V gene,clone size,CDR3 protein,CDR3 DNA
.,TRBJ1-1,TRBV2,.,CASREMWVDNTEAFF,TGTGCCAGCAGGGAGATGTGGGTTGATAACACTGAAGCTTTCTTT
TRBD1,TRBJ2-7,TRBV6-6,.,CASTPTGGLFDEQYF,TGTGCCAGCACCCCGACAGGGGGTTTATTCGACGAGCAGTACTTC
.,TRBJ1-1,TRBV30,.,CAWMESDRVKVEAFF,TGTGCCTGGATGGAATCGGACAGAGTAAAAGTCGAAGCTTTCTTT
.,TRBJ1-1,TRBV28,.,CASSSPGQLNTEAFF,TGTGCCAGCAGTTCCCCAGGGCAGCTGAACACTGAAGCTTTCTTT
TRBD1,TRBJ1-4,TRBV7-8,.,CASSIWTGSPNEKLFF,TGTGCCAGCAGCATCTGGACAGGTTCCCCTAATGAAAAACTGTTTTTT
TRBD2,TRBJ2-7,TRBV27,.,CASSFGLAGGYEQYF,TGTGCCAGCAGTTTTGGACTAGCGGGAGGCTACGAGCAGTACTTC
.,TRBJ2-4,TRBV10-1,.,CARPGIPTSFKNIQYF,TGCGCCAGGCCGGGGATCCCCACATCCTTTAAAAACATTCAGTACTTC
TRBD2,TRBJ2-5,TRBV19,.,CASRPLAGGSLETQYF,TGTGCCAGTAGGCCCCTAGCGGGAGGATCTTTGGAGACCCAGTACTTC
TRBD2,TRBJ2-3,TRBV24-1,.,CATSGLDPDTQYF,TGTGCCACTTCAGGACTAGATCCAGATACGCAGTATTTT
.,TRBJ1-3,TRBV28,.,CASSSFSGNTIYF,TGTGCCAGCAGTTCGTTCTCTGGAAACACCATATATTTT
.,TRBJ2-7,TRBV20-1,.,CSASVTSYEQYF,TGCAGTGCTAGTGTCACTTCCTACGAGCAGTACTTC
.,TRBJ2-2,TRBV6-5,few,CASTGYFGTGELFF,TGTGCCAGCACGGGATACTTCGGCACCGGGGAGCTGTTTTTT
.,TRBJ1-1,TRBV5-1,few,CASSLIGGAETEAFF,TGCGCCAGCAGCTTGATTGGGGGCGCGGAAACTGAAGCTTTCTTT
TRBD2,TRBJ2-3,TRBV7-2,.,CASSFSSGGTDTQYF,TGTGCCAGCAGCTTCTCTAGCGGGGGCACAGATACGCAGTATTTT
TRBD1,TRBJ2-5,TRBV6-5,.,CASDRVETQYF,TGTGCCAGTGACAGGGTAGAGACCCAGTACTTC
.,TRBJ2-2,TRBV7-3,.,CASSLGLHYTGELFF,TGTGCCAGCAGCTTAGGACTCCATTACACCGGGGAGCTGTTTTTT
.,TRBJ1-1,TRBV7-9,.,CASSLSNAFAEAFF,TGTGCCAGCAGCTTATCTAATGCGTTCGCTGAAGCTTTCTTT
.,TRBJ1-5,TRBV12-3/TRBV12-4,.,CASSLGGLPQHF,TGTGCCAGCAGTTTGGGTGGACTACCCCAGCATTTT
.,TRBJ1-2,TRBV6-4,.,CASSGPGHYGYTF,TGTGCCAGCAGTGGGCCAGGCCACTATGGCTACACCTTC
.,TRBJ1-4,TRBV14,.,CASSQGLFGEKLFF,TGTGCCAGCAGCCAGGGACTCTTCGGGGAAAAACTGTTTTTT
.,TRBJ2-1,TRBV7-3,.,CASSLNRGNEQFF,TGTGCCAGCAGCTTGAATAGGGGAAATGAGCAGTTCTTC
TRBD1,TRBJ1-5,TRBV5-5,.,CASSLGDRGNQPQHF,TGTGCCAGCAGCTTGGGGGACAGGGGCAATCAGCCCCAGCATTTT
.,TRBJ2-2,TRBV29-1,.,CSVDAGSANTGELFF,TGCAGCGTCGATGCAGGGTCCGCGAACACCGGGGAGCTGTTTTTT
TRBD1,TRBJ1-3,TRBV7-2,once,CASSFTDRGNTIYF,TGTGCCAGCAGCTTTACGGACAGGGGAAACACCATATATTTT
TRBD2,TRBJ2-5,TRBV28,.,CASSFIWASGSSGRETQYF,TGTGCCAGCAGTTTTATTTGGGCTAGCGGGAGTTCGGGTAGGGAGACCCAGTACTTC
TRBD2,TRBJ2-7,TRBV24-1,.,CATSDLAAGGEQYF,TGTGCCACCAGTGACCTAGCCGCGGGGGGCGAGCAGTACTTC
.,TRBJ1-1,TRBV21-1,few,CASQGAVRRTEAFF,TGTGCCAGTCAGGGCGCCGTGCGAAGGACTGAAGCTTTCTTT
.,TRBJ2-7,TRBV7-8,.,CASSYPPAYEQYF,TGTGCCAGCAGCTACCCCCCGGCCTACGAGCAGTACTTC
.,TRBJ1-1,TRBV6-5,.,CASSTTVNTEAFF,TGTGCCAGCAGCACGACAGTGAACACTGAAGCTTTCTTT
.,TRBJ1-1,TRBV7-7,.,CASTELVVAKAFF,TGTGCTAGCACCGAATTAGTTGTTGCCAAAGCTTTCTTT
.,TRBJ2-1,TRBV5-1,.,CASSLARSGPYNEQFF,TGCGCCAGCAGCCTGGCTAGAAGCGGGCCATACAATGAGCAGTTCTTC
.,TRBJ1-4,TRBV28,.,CASTDTSATNEKLFF,TGTGCCAGCACGGACACTTCTGCAACTAATGAAAAACTGTTTTTT
.,TRBJ2-1,TRBV28,.,CASSAYRAKVINEQFF,TGTGCCAGCAGTGCCTACAGGGCAAAAGTGATCAATGAGCAGTTCTTC
.,TRBJ1-5,TRBV9,.,CASSVVGSYRDQSNQPQHF,TGTGCCAGCAGCGTAGTAGGGAGTTACAGGGATCAGAGCAATCAGCCCCAGCATTTT
TRBD2,TRBJ2-7,TRBV28,.,CASSSSRAGVLYEQYF,TGTGCCAGCAGTTCAAGTAGAGCGGGAGTGCTCTACGAGCAGTACTTC
TRBD2,TRBJ2-2,TRBV29-1,.,CSVGQTLAGGNTGELFF,TGCAGCGTTGGTCAAACACTAGCGGGCGGAAACACCGGGGAGCTGTTTTTT
.,TRBJ1-2,TRBV10-3,.,CAINREPNYGYTF,TGTGCCATCAACCGGGAGCCGAACTATGGCTACACCTTC
TRBD2,TRBJ2-1,TRBV7-9,.,CASSIRGGNEQFF,TGTGCCAGCAGCATTCGCGGGGGCAATGAGCAGTTCTTC
.,TRBJ2-2,TRBV10-3,.,CAISDYNTGELFF,TGTGCCATCAGTGACTATAACACCGGGGAGCTGTTTTTT
.,TRBJ1-6,TRBV4-2,.,CASSQDGGIEGFYNSPLHF,TGTGCCAGCAGCCAAGATGGCGGGATAGAAGGATTCTATAATTCACCCCTCCACTTT
TRBD2,TRBJ2-3,TRBV2,.,CALSLGLAGGPRTDTQYF,TGTGCCCTATCGTTGGGACTAGCGGGGGGGCCGAGGACAGATACGCAGTATTTT
TRBD1,TRBJ2-7,TRBV28,.,CASSLERTGRSYEQYF,TGTGCCAGCAGTTTGGAGAGGACAGGGCGCTCCTACGAGCAGTACTTC
TRBD2,TRBJ2-1,TRBV5-1,.,CASSLTGGSYNEQFF,TGCGCCAGCAGCCTAACGGGGGGCTCCTACAATGAGCAGTTCTTC
TRBD1,TRBJ1-2,TRBV6-2/TRBV6-3,.,CASSYPRTGNGYTF,TGTGCCAGCAGTTACCCGAGGACAGGGAATGGCTACACCTTC
.,TRBJ2-7,TRBV9,.,CASSLGQLYSYEQYF,TGTGCCAGCAGCCTAGGACAGCTTTACTCCTACGAGCAGTACTTC
.,TRBJ1-1,TRBV7-9,.,CASSPSTVYSTEAFF,TGTGCCAGCAGCCCCAGCACAGTTTATTCCACTGAAGCTTTCTTT
TRBD1,TRBJ2-4,TRBV5-5,.,CASSWDREAKNIQYF,TGTGCCAGCAGCTGGGACAGGGAGGCCAAAAACATTCAGTACTTC
.,TRBJ1-4,TRBV28,.,CASSPIQGAATNEKLFF,TGTGCCAGCAGTCCGATACAGGGAGCGGCAACTAATGAAAAACTGTTTTTT
TRBD2,TRBJ2-7,TRBV5-1,.,CASSSRTSGRGEQYF,TGCGCCAGCAGCTCACGGACTAGCGGGAGAGGCGAGCAGTACTTC
.,TRBJ1-3,TRBV11-2,.,CASSFSPSGNTIYF,TGTGCCAGCAGCTTCTCTCCCTCTGGAAACACCATATATTTT
TRBD2,TRBJ2-1,TRBV7-3,.,CASSSSGGAHNEQFF,TGTGCCAGCAGCTCGAGCGGGGGGGCCCACAATGAGCAGTTCTTC
.,TRBJ1-4,TRBV3-1/TRBV3-2,.,CASSQERTEQKLFF,TGTGCCAGCAGCCAAGAACGGACAGAGCAAAAACTGTTTTTT
.,TRBJ1-2,TRBV10-3,.,CAISDTGFYGYTF,TGTGCCATCAGTGACACAGGGTTCTATGGCTACACCTTC
.,TRBJ1-5,TRBV28,.,CASLGRGRLGSQHF,TGTGCCAGCCTTGGGAGGGGCCGGCTGGGGTCCCAGCATTTT
.,TRBJ2-1,TRBV14,.,CASGSSAYNEQFF,TGTGCCAGCGGGAGTAGCGCCTACAATGAGCAGTTCTTC